This T cell receptor (beta chain) was identified during a study of blood T cell repertoires in COVID-19. Study-level information: Some COVID-19 samples were acute and others convalescent; all came from the United States, Italy and Spain.

CDR3 length equals 12 residues. V was clipped by 3 bases and J by 3 bases, with 9 bases between them. Germline CDR1 DFQATT, CDR2 SNEGSKA (reference sequence). Source study methods: Reference gene primers were amplified, and this amplification served to estimate nucleated cell counts. Using immunoSEQ multiplex PCR, the repertoire was profiled, and TCRdb retains in-frame clones only, with some absent. V and J calls and clone size are copied from that table; D and trimming were computed from the DNA. This table has approximately 99,000 clones, 84% appearing once. Sample: peripheral blood. The clonotype originates from a man between 65 and 85 years old with active or convalescent COVID-19. This chain uses TRBV20-1 with TRBJ2-7, with a possible D match to TRBD2 (6 bases). CDR3 bases: TGCAGTGCTAGTCTCGGGGGCTACGAGCAGTACTTC. This sequence encodes CSASLGGYEQYF.